This passage covers 28 T cell receptor beta chains from one sample sequenced in a study of vaccination and CD4 T cells after COVID-19. Indicated treatment: roughly ten-day PBMC culture with coronavirus spike peptide pools or control peptides (ViraFEST assay). No antigen is known for these receptors. An Oncomine TCR Beta short-read assay was used to sequence the DNA from cultured CD4+ T cells. TCRdb fed the PCR reads into MiXCR, producing one record per CDR3 protein. The table shows more than 3,000 distinct CDR3 sequences, with 13% to 15% occurring only once. The sequenced material came from CD4+ T cells from blood, cultured in vitro. The receptors originated from a human donor who had recovered from COVID-19.

This clonotype was recorded a few times. The J gene is TRBJ2-2, the V gene TRBV25-1; D is perhaps TRBD2 (5 bases). Trimming pared 7 bases from V and 1 base from J, leaving 10 bases between. Per germline, CDR1 MGHDK and CDR2 SYGVNS. This CDR3 has 14 residues. The CDR3 loop reads CASTHGLNTGELFF. DNA of the CDR3: TGTGCCAGCACCCACGGACTGAACACCGGGGAGCTGTTTTTT.

In its sample, this clonotype ranks as medium-sized. V is TRBV12-3 or TRBV12-4 and J is TRBJ2-5; 13 bases are a match to TRBD2. With V trimmed by 5 bases and J by 5 bases, 8 bases remained unmatched. This CDR3 is built from 16 residues. CDR3 nucleotide sequence: TGTGCCAGCAGTCCGGGGGGACTAGCGGGGAGGGAGACCCAGTACTTC. Amino acids: CASSPGGLAGRETQYF.

The rearrangement uses TRBV2 and TRBJ1-4; tentative D call: TRBD1 (6 bases). This CDR3 region has 17 residues. CDR1 is SNHLY and CDR2 is FYNNEI in the germline V gene. V lost 4 bases and J 0 bases, leaving 15 bases between the germline ends. The CDR3 nucleotides read TGTGCCAGCAGTGGACAGGACATTATTGCAACTAATGAAAAACTGTTTTTT. Encoded protein: CASSGQDIIATNEKLFF.

V gene TRBV20-1 combines with J gene TRBJ1-1; TRBD1 agrees at 9 bases. The germline V gene encodes CDR1 DFQATT and CDR2 SNEGSKA (reference sequence). V shed 6 bases and J 5 bases; nucleotides not matched to a gene: 13. This CDR3 is 15 amino acids long. The CDR3: CSARGQGEGLTEAFF. CDR3 DNA: TGCAGTGCGAGGGGACAGGGAGAAGGTTTGACTGAAGCTTTCTTT.

The chain employs TRBV20-1 and TRBJ2-5; D might be TRBD1 (6 bases). V gave up 3 bases and J gave up 0 bases, with 11 bases separating them. The germline CDR1 and CDR2 sequences are DFQATT and SNEGSKA (reference sequence). The CDR3 loop spans 14 amino acids. CDR3 residues: CSARGAGDQETQYF. The CDR3 region has the DNA TGCAGTGCTAGGGGGGCAGGGGACCAAGAGACCCAGTACTTC.

The V call is TRBV30, the J call TRBJ2-1, with a tentative D call TRBD2 (6 bases). Trimming removed 8 bases at V and 2 bases at J, with 16 bases between. The CDR3 covers 14 residues. CDR1 is GTSNPN, CDR2 SVGIG, per germline (reference sequence). The CDR3 DNA is TGTGCCGGGGGTAAGCGGGCAACCTACAATGAGCAGTTCTTC. Translation: CAGGKRATYNEQFF.

This clonotype was found a few times. The CDR3 region is CASSWAPRTENEQYF. The CDR3 DNA sequence: TGCGCCAGCAGCTGGGCGCCCAGGACGGAAAACGAGCAGTACTTC. The rearrangement joins TRBV5-1 to TRBJ2-7; D is ambiguous. The CDR3 runs to 15 residues. Trimming took off 3 bases at V and 5 bases at J, with 18 bases between the two ends. CDR1 SGHRS and CDR2 YFSETQ come from the germline V gene. The variable domain in full, with the rest retrieved from reference TRBV5-1 and TRBJ2-7, is KAGVTQTPRYLIKTRGQQVTLSCSPISGHRSVSWYQQTPGQGLQFLFEYFSETQRNKGNFPGRFSGRQFSNSRSEMNVSTLELGDSALYLCASSWAPRTENEQYFGPGTRLTVT.

In its sample, this clonotype was seen a few times. The rearrangement uses TRBV3-1 and TRBJ1-6; maybe TRBD1 (6 bases). Trimming took off 4 bases at V and 9 bases at J, with 10 bases between the two ends. The germline V gene encodes CDR1 LGHDT and CDR2 YNNKEL (reference sequence). The CDR3 spans 13 residues. The CDR3 sequence is CASSPDRISPLHF. In nucleotides, the CDR3 is TGTGCCAGCAGCCCGGACAGAATTTCACCCCTCCACTTT.

By proportion, this clonotype is medium-sized. V gene TRBV20-1 combines with J gene TRBJ1-1; TRBD1 is a possible D gene (6 bases). V was shortened by 2 bases and J by 0 bases, with 10 bases between the two germline ends. The CDR3 loop spans 14 amino acids. Per the germline V gene, CDR1 is DFQATT and CDR2 is SNEGSKA (reference sequence). The CDR3 protein is CSARKGTLNTEAFF. The CDR3 DNA reads TGCAGTGCTAGAAAGGGGACACTGAACACTGAAGCTTTCTTT.

The rearrangement uses TRBV12-2 and TRBJ2-2; the table's D call TRBD1 went unverified against the DNA. TRBV12-2 is a pseudogene locus. The CDR3 covers 20 residues. CDR3 amino acids: CASRLAGLDLVGGCRRELFF. The CDR3 coding sequence is TGTGCAAGTCGCTTAGCGGGACTGGATTTGGTAGGGGGCTGTAGAAGGGAGCTGTTTTTT.

In this sample, this clonotype is medium-sized. The gene calls are TRBV6-1 and TRBJ1-1; D is perhaps TRBD1 (5 bases). Germline V gives CDR1 MNHNS, CDR2 SASEGT. The CDR3 runs 13 residues. V was pared by 0 bases and J by 8 bases, with 10 bases between. The CDR3: CASSEANRMEAFF. The CDR3 coding sequence is TGTGCCAGCAGTGAAGCTAACAGGATGGAAGCTTTCTTT.

V usage is TRBV12-3 or TRBV12-4 and J usage is TRBJ2-1; 7 bases agree with TRBD1. The V segment lost 8 bases and the J segment 4 bases; nucleotides outside the gene matches: 5. The CDR3 spans 13 residues. CDR3 loop: CASADRRYNEQFF. In DNA, the CDR3 is TGTGCCAGCGCGGACAGGAGATACAATGAGCAGTTCTTC.

This clonotype has just a few counts. This sequence joins TRBV20-1 and TRBJ2-7, with D maybe TRBD2 (5 bases). This CDR3 has 12 residues. The V and J ends lost 1 base and 6 bases respectively, with 10 bases between them. CDR1 is DFQATT and CDR2 is SNEGSKA in the germline V gene (reference sequence). The CDR3 DNA sequence: TGCAGTGCTAGAGGACTATTGGGCGAGCAGTACTTC. Translated, it gives CSARGLLGEQYF.

This clonotype was recorded a few times. The chain uses TRBV5-5 and TRBJ1-1; 8 nucleotides match TRBD1. Germline V gene data show CDR1 as SGHKS and CDR2 as YYEKEE (reference sequence). The V segment lost 4 bases and the J segment 0 bases; nucleotides outside the gene matches: 14. The CDR3 is 18 residues long. The CDR3 sequence: CASSVVAGGFDMNTEAFF. The CDR3 bases are TGTGCCAGCAGCGTGGTCGCAGGGGGCTTCGACATGAACACTGAAGCTTTCTTT.

This clonotype was recorded a few times. V gene TRBV25-1 combines with J gene TRBJ2-5, with 7 nucleotides matching TRBD2. Germline V gives CDR1 MGHDK, CDR2 SYGVNS. The CDR3 is made up of 15 amino acids. With V trimmed by 3 bases and J by 4 bases, 8 bases remained unmatched. The CDR3 loop is CASSDGGGFPETQYF. In DNA form, the CDR3 reads TGTGCCAGCAGTGATGGGGGGGGGTTCCCAGAGACCCAGTACTTC.

This clonotype is labeled medium-sized (0.01 to 0.1%). The rearrangement uses TRBV11-2 and TRBJ1-1; D gene unclear. The CDR3 spans 11 residues. The V gene's germline CDR1 is SGHAT and CDR2 FQNNGV. V lost 0 bases to trimming and J lost 10 bases, with 6 bases between them. The CDR3 nucleotides read TGTGCCAGCAGCTTAGAGCGCGGAGCTTTCTTT. Protein: CASSLERGAFF.

The rearrangement joins TRBV11-2 to TRBJ2-1; TRBD1 matches 8 bases. Trimming removed 3 bases from V and 3 bases from J; junction bases left unmatched: 4. Germline CDR1 is SGHAT and CDR2 is FQNNGV. This CDR3 region has 15 residues. The CDR3 reads CASSFQGADYNEQFF. The CDR3, as DNA: TGTGCCAGCAGCTTCCAGGGGGCTGACTACAATGAGCAGTTCTTC.

The gene calls are TRBV11-2 and TRBJ1-1; TRBD1 is a possible D gene (5 bases). V lost 1 base and J lost 5, with 14 bases in between. The germline CDR1 and CDR2 sequences are SGHAT and FQNNGV. The CDR3 consists of 15 residues. CDR3 DNA: TGTGCCAGCAGCTTAGGGGGGACCGGGAGGACTGAAGCTTTCTTT. Translation gives CASSLGGTGRTEAFF.

V usage is TRBV12-3 or TRBV12-4 and J usage is TRBJ1-2, with 9 bases that match TRBD1. The CDR3 length is 15 residues. The trim removed 5 bases at V and 7 bases at J, leaving 11 bases unmatched. CDR3 amino acids: CASSLSFTGGFGYTF. DNA of the CDR3: TGTGCCAGCAGTCTGTCTTTCACAGGGGGCTTTGGCTACACCTTC.

This clonotype is medium-sized (0.01 to 0.1%) in the sample. The chain recombines TRBV20-1 with TRBJ1-4; D unclear. V shed 5 bases and J shed 6 bases, with 16 bases lying between them. There are 14 residues in the CDR3. The germline V gene has CDR1 DFQATT and CDR2 SNEGSKA (reference sequence). Here the CDR3 reads CSALVSPNYEKLFF. The CDR3 region has the DNA TGCAGTGCTCTAGTCTCTCCTAACTATGAAAAACTGTTTTTT.

The CDR3 DNA is TGCGCCAGCAGCTTTGGAGGGGTGAGCAATCAGCCCCAGCATTTT. This codes for CASSFGGVSNQPQHF. This chain connects TRBV5-1 to TRBJ1-5; tentatively, D is TRBD1 (5 bases). The CDR3 is 15 residues long. The germline CDR1 and CDR2 sequences are SGHRS and YFSETQ. With 2 bases removed from V and 1 base from J, the gap between germline ends came to 10 bases.

The chain uses TRBV12-3 or TRBV12-4 and TRBJ1-2, with D possibly being TRBD1 (6 bases). Trimming stripped 4 bases from V and 5 bases from J, with 8 bases between. The CDR3 consists of 12 residues. The chain's CDR3 is CASSSGAYGYTF. The CDR3 DNA reads TGTGCCAGCAGTTCAGGGGCATATGGCTACACCTTC.

This clonotype was observed a few times. This rearrangement joins TRBV7-2 to TRBJ1-6; 8 bases agree with TRBD1. The germline CDR1 and CDR2 sequences are SGHTA and FQGNSA. This CDR3 is built from 16 residues. V lost 3 bases, J lost 6 bases, and 7 bases stayed unmatched. Here the CDR3 reads CASSLAWDRLNSPLHF. Written as DNA, the CDR3 is TGTGCCAGCAGCTTGGCCTGGGACAGGCTTAATTCACCCCTCCACTTT.

There are a few counts of this clonotype. The chain is built from TRBV20-1 and TRBJ1-2; D gene uncertain. The V end lost 5 bases, the J end lost 8 bases, and 12 bases lay between the germline ends. Per germline, CDR1 DFQATT and CDR2 SNEGSKA (reference sequence). This CDR3 is 11 amino acids long. The DNA for the CDR3 is TGCAGTGCTCCCTACCTACGGGGCTACACCTTC. Its translation: CSAPYLRGYTF.

On this clonotype itself: This may arise from a read error, as a much more abundant clone is one base away. The V and J genes are TRBV27 and TRBJ2-2; weak D call: TRBD2 (5 bases). The CDR3 spans 14 residues. The germline CDR1 and CDR2 sequences are MNHEY and SMNVEV (reference sequence). The CDR3 loop is CASSLEYNTGELSF. The CDR3 nucleotides are TGTGCCAGCAGTTTGGAGTATAACACCGGGGAGCTGTCTTTT.

The chain links TRBV7-3 to TRBJ2-3, with D perhaps matching TRBD1 or TRBD2 (5 bases each). The CDR3 extends over 15 amino acids. Germline assignment: CDR1 SGHTA and CDR2 FQGTGA. With 5 bases removed from V and 6 bases from J, the gap between germline ends came to 18 bases. CDR3 amino acids: CASSPGTGLGDTQYF. The CDR3, as DNA: TGTGCCAGCAGCCCTGGGACGGGCCTCGGGGATACGCAGTATTTT.

This clonotype has more than one count but fewer than ten. This chain links TRBV19 with TRBJ1-1; 7 nucleotides line up with TRBD1. The trim removed 4 bases at V and 0 bases at J, leaving 11 bases unmatched. CDR3 length: 17 residues. The V gene's germline CDR1 is LNHDA and CDR2 SQIVND (reference sequence). CDR3: CASSSSDTGVLNTEAFF. The CDR3 nucleotides read TGTGCCAGTAGTAGTAGTGATACAGGGGTACTGAACACTGAAGCTTTCTTT.

V gene TRBV29-1 combines with J gene TRBJ2-3; 12 nucleotides align to TRBD1. This CDR3 has 13 amino acids. V lost 7 bases to trimming and J lost 8 bases; unmatched junction nucleotides: 7. The germline CDR1 and CDR2 sequences are SQVTM and ANQGSEA. CDR3 coding DNA: TGCAGCGCCGGGACAGGGGGCCCCAGTACGCAGTATTTT. It translates to CSAGTGGPSTQYF.